This T cell receptor beta chain was sequenced during a study of regulatory and conventional T cells in RAG deficiency. The study's findings and limits: Shorter CDR3s in all patient subsets; >90% Treg-Tconv overlap in Omenn. Shannon entropy was markedly lower and Simpson indices higher in RAG-deficient patients than control T-cell subsets. Omenn syndrome and CID/AS patients had 85 to 100-fold fewer unique Treg TCR beta sequences, versus roughly 10-fold elsewhere.

Repertoires were generated with immunoSEQ multiplex PCR, while TCRdb's copy carries only in-frame clones and drops some. In the table there are roughly 35,000 clones, over 75% of which are singletons. With respect to this clone: Its target is not known.

Germline loops: CDR1 MNHNY, CDR2 SVGAGI (reference sequence). Trimming stripped 1 base from V and 1 base from J, with 4 bases between. The length of the CDR3 is 14 residues. These data were likewise used in another study, on regulatory T cells. From that paper: The PCR used 52 TRBV and 13 TRBJ primers. In patients, unique TRB V-J pairs were restricted and V/J usage skewed, especially in Tregs.

The sequence came from a human donor in good health. The gene calls are TRBV6-6 and TRBJ2-2; the D is unclear. Sequencing was performed on CD8+ T cells sorted from blood. The CDR3 here is CASSYLLNTGELFF. In DNA, the CDR3 is TGTGCCAGCAGTTACTTATTGAACACCGGGGAGCTGTTTTTT.